The clone carrying this T cell receptor (beta chain) was seen many times. A single base separates this from a much larger clone, so it may be a read error. Amplification of TCR beta CDR3 regions used RNA as the template. HTBI primers drove first-round RT-PCR of the TCR CDR3. TCRdb reprocessed the multiplex PCR reads via MiXCR and lists one record per CDR3 protein. Here the sample spans a few hundred thousand distinct CDR3 sequences, roughly an eighth being singletons. This record belongs to a study of T cells in Graves' hyperthyroidism and ophthalmopathy. The CDR3 has 14 amino acids. V lost 6 bases to trimming and J lost 4 bases; unmatched junction nucleotides: 0. Germline CDR1 SEHNR, CDR2 FQNEAQ (reference sequence).

The TCR originated in a woman between 40 and 55 years old with Graves' ophthalmopathy. The V gene is TRBV7-9, the J gene TRBJ2-1; 13 positions match TRBD2. Sequenced input: blood. CDR3 region: CASRGLAGYNEQFF. The CDR3 DNA follows: TGTGCCAGCAGGGGACTAGCGGGATACAATGAGCAGTTCTTC. Full variable domain (remainder filled in from reference TRBV7-9 and TRBJ2-1): DTGVSQNPRHKITKRGQNVTFRCDPISEHNRLYWYRQTLGQGPEFLTYFQNEAQLEKSRLLSDRFSAERPKGSFSTLEIQRTEQGDSAMYLCASRGLAGYNEQFFGPGTRLTVL.